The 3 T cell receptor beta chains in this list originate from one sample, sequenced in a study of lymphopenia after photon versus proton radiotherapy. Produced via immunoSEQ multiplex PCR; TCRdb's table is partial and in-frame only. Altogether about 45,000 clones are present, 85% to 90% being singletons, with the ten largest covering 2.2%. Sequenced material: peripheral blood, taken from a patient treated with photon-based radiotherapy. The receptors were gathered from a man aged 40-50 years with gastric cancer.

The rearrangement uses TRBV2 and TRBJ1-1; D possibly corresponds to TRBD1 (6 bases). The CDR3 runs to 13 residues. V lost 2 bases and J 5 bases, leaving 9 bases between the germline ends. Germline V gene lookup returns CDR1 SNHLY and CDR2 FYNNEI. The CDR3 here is CASSETGYTEAFF. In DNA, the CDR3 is TGTGCCAGCAGTGAAACAGGGTATACTGAAGCTTTCTTT.

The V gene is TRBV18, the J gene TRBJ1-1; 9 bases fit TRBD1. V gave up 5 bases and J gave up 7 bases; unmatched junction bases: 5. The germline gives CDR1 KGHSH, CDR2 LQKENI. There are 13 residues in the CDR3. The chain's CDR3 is CASSKGQGGEAFF. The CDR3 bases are TGTGCCAGCTCAAAGGGACAGGGTGGTGAAGCTTTCTTT. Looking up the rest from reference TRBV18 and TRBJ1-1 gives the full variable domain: NAGVMQNPRHLVRRRGQEARLRCSPMKGHSHVYWYRQLPEEGLKFMVYLQKENIIDESGMPKERFSAEFPKEGPSILRIQQVVRGDSAAYFCASSKGQGGEAFFGQGTRLTVV.

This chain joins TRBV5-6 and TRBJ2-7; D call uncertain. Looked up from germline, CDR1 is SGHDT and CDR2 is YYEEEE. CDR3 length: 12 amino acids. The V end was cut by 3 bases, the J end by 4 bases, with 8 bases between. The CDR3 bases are TGTGCCAGCAGCTCCCAAGGTTACGAGCAGTACTTC. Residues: CASSSQGYEQYF.